This T cell receptor (beta chain) derives from a study of shared clonotypes between healthy human individuals. General study points: Naive CD4 clonotypes were shared across several donors at around 5.4%. An expected dependence of interdonor clonotype sharing on sequencing depth was noted.

Concerning this clone: Its antigen remains unidentified.

Germline V lookup: CDR1 MDHEN, CDR2 SYDVKM. Trimming shortened V by 3 bases and J by 1 base, and 7 bases separated the two germline ends. The CDR3 runs to 13 residues. Repertoires were generated with immunoSEQ multiplex PCR, while TCRdb's copy carries only in-frame clones and drops some. The sample records 1,400,000 or so clones, 98% to 99% being singletons. The sequence was collected from a man aged 25 to 45 in good health. Sequencing was carried out using naive CD4+ T cells sorted from blood. Regarding subset: CD45RA+ positively selected. The rearrangement joins TRBV28 to TRBJ2-7; D uncertain. The CDR3 here is CASSFYISYEQYF. The CDR3 nucleotides are TGTGCCAGCAGTTTTTACATATCCTACGAGCAGTACTTC.